A single sample gave rise to the 32 T cell receptor beta chains below, sequenced in a study of T cells in tumors and immune-related adverse events. Assay: immunoSEQ multiplex PCR; the TCRdb copy retains only in-frame clones and omits some. Seen here are about 24,000 clones, 90% to 95% observed once, and the top ten hold around 1.5%. This sample comprised lymph node tissue, obtained from a patient treated with anti-PD-1 therapy. The receptors were gathered from a female donor with metastatic renal cell carcinoma.

To note about this clone: Distinct nucleotide sequences in the sample also encode this CDR3. This chain joins TRBV14 and TRBJ1-6; D unresolved. The CDR3 extends over 15 amino acids. The V and J ends lost 3 bases and 10 bases respectively, with 16 bases between them. CDR1 and CDR2 (germline): SGHDN, FVKESK. CDR3 DNA: TGTGCCAGCAGCCAGCTCAGCCCCTACTCGTCACCCCTCCACTTT. Translated, it gives CASSQLSPYSSPLHF.

The gene calls are TRBV19 and TRBJ2-2; 8 bases are shared with TRBD1. J lost 2 bases, V lost 3 bases, and 8 bases had no gene match. Germline V lookup: CDR1 LNHDA, CDR2 SQIVND (reference sequence). CDR3 length equals 17 residues. Here the CDR3 DNA reads TGTGCCAGTAGTATCTTCCAGGGGGCCACTAACACCGGGGAGCTGTTTTTT. Residues: CASSIFQGATNTGELFF.

This clone was found a few times. The gene calls are TRBV15 and TRBJ1-5, with 7 bases lining up with TRBD1. J lost 0 bases, V lost 4 bases, and 6 bases had no gene match. The CDR3 runs 16 residues. CDR1 and CDR2 (germline): LNHNV, YYDKDF (reference sequence). The CDR3 DNA follows: TGTGCCACCAGCACAGGACAGGCCTATAGCAATCAGCCCCAGCATTTT. This gives the protein CATSTGQAYSNQPQHF.

The V and J genes are TRBV7-2 and TRBJ2-1, with 10 bases that match TRBD2. The V segment lost 3 bases and the J segment 6 bases; nucleotides outside the gene matches: 5. The CDR3 sequence is 15 residues long. Germline V CDR1 and CDR2: SGHTA, FQGNSA. Here the CDR3 reads CASSFQAGGLNEQFF. The CDR3 DNA follows: TGTGCCAGCAGCTTCCAAGCGGGGGGGCTCAATGAGCAGTTCTTC.

This chain joins TRBV6-1 and TRBJ2-1, with 11 bases matching TRBD2. After removal of 4 bases from V and 6 bases from J, the junction contained 5 bases not matched to a gene. Germline V CDR1 and CDR2: MNHNS, SASEGT. This CDR3 is 15 amino acids long. This CDR3 is CASSVSSGRSNEQFF. Written as DNA, the CDR3 is TGTGCCAGCAGTGTATCTAGCGGGAGGTCCAATGAGCAGTTCTTC.

The table lists this clone with a count of one. Because the CDR3's place on the DNA is in doubt, the DNA is left out and the CDR3 is given as listed by TCRdb. This chain connects TRBV21-1 to TRBJ2-2; TRBD1 was called by the table and not checked on the DNA. TRBV21-1 is reported as a pseudogene. Including both end residues, the CDR3 is 19 amino acids long. The CDR3 reads CASSKHVGAGTGWAGELFF.

V and J are TRBV2 and TRBJ1-5; TRBD1 is a possible D gene (5 bases). The CDR3 contains 14 residues. CDR1 is SNHLY and CDR2 is FYNNEI in the germline V gene. Trimming removed 4 bases from V and 3 bases from J, with 10 bases in between. This CDR3 is CASSVEGDNQPQHF. The CDR3 DNA reads as TGTGCCAGCAGTGTGGAAGGGGACAATCAGCCCCAGCATTTT. Full variable domain (missing parts from reference TRBV2 and TRBJ1-5): EPEVTQTPSHQVTQMGQEVILRCVPISNHLYFYWYRQILGQKVEFLVSFYNNEISEKSEIFDDQFSVERPDGSNFTLKIRSTKLEDSAMYFCASSVEGDNQPQHFGDGTRLSIL.

This clone has only a few counts. The genes are TRBV18 and TRBJ2-5; 7 bases match TRBD1. Germline V gene data show CDR1 as KGHSH and CDR2 as LQKENI. J was trimmed by 3 bases and V by 3 bases; bases with no gene match: 22. The length of the CDR3 is 20 residues. The CDR3 bases are TGTGCCAGCTCACCTCAGACGGCGAACCAATACAGGGGTGGGAAAGAGACCCAGTACTTC. This gives the protein CASSPQTANQYRGGKETQYF.

Only a few counts were recorded for this clone. This chain connects TRBV18 to TRBJ2-5; D gene unclear. Germline V gene sequence: CDR1 KGHSH, CDR2 LQKENI. The CDR3 is 13 residues long. The V gene lost 5 bases and the J gene lost 5 bases, with 12 bases spanning the gap. The CDR3 reads CASSIRGSETQYF. In DNA form, the CDR3 reads TGTGCCAGCTCAATTCGTGGTTCGGAGACCCAGTACTTC.

The genes are TRBV11-2 and TRBJ2-7; 9 bases align to TRBD1. The CDR3 covers 13 residues. After removal of 5 bases from V and 4 bases from J, the junction contained 3 bases not matched to a gene. The V gene's germline CDR1 is SGHAT and CDR2 FQNNGV. The CDR3 DNA sequence: TGTGCCAGCAGCCGGGACAGGGCTTACGAGCAGTACTTC. Amino acids: CASSRDRAYEQYF.

The chain is built from TRBV4-1 and TRBJ2-1; 15 nucleotides match TRBD2. The CDR3 spans 18 residues. V lost 1 base, J lost 5 bases, and 6 bases stayed unmatched. From germline, CDR1 is MGHRA and CDR2 YSYEKL. CDR3 bases: TGCGCCAGCAGCCAAGTGATTGGGACTAGCGGGAGGAACAATGAGCAGTTCTTC. This sequence encodes CASSQVIGTSGRNNEQFF.

V and J are TRBV28 and TRBJ1-2; maybe TRBD1 (5 bases). Germline V CDR1 and CDR2: MDHEN, SYDVKM. The CDR3 loop spans 18 amino acids. V lost 4 bases and J 4 bases, leaving 25 bases between the germline ends. As DNA, the CDR3 is TGTGCCAGCAGTTCAGCCGGGGAGGGGAGCTGGTGGGGCTATGGCTACACCTTC. It yields the protein CASSSAGEGSWWGYGYTF.

This chain joins TRBV7-6 and TRBJ2-7; D is uncertain. V lost 1 base and J lost 1, with 8 bases in between. The CDR3 is made up of 14 amino acids. The germline V gene has CDR1 SGHVS and CDR2 FNYEAQ. The CDR3 region has the DNA TGTGCCAGCAGCTTAGAGTATCTGTCCTACGAGCAGTACTTC. This sequence encodes CASSLEYLSYEQYF.

The gene calls are TRBV10-3 and TRBJ2-1; 7 nucleotides agree with TRBD2. The V and J ends lost 0 bases and 5 bases, in that order; junction bases with no gene match: 4. This CDR3 is built from 15 residues. The germline V gene encodes CDR1 ENHRY and CDR2 SYGVKD. The CDR3 nucleotides read TGTGCCATCAGTGAGTCAGTGGGGGGGGACAATGAGCAGTTCTTC. It codes for CAISESVGGDNEQFF.

The chain couples TRBV11-1 to TRBJ2-4; 7 bases fit TRBD2. The CDR3 sequence is 15 residues long. CDR1 is SGHAT and CDR2 is FQDESV in the germline V gene (reference sequence). Trimming cost V 5 bases and J 3 bases; bases outside gene matches: 7. CDR3 nucleotides: TGTGCCAGCAGCCACACTAGCGAAAACAAAAACATTCAGTACTTC. Translated: CASSHTSENKNIQYF.

J is TRBJ2-7 and V is TRBV10-3, with a weak D call TRBD1 (5 bases). The germline V gene encodes CDR1 ENHRY and CDR2 SYGVKD. The CDR3 sequence is 14 residues long. Trimming removed 4 bases at V and 5 bases at J, with 15 bases between. The DNA of the CDR3 is TGTGCCATCAGTGCGGCAGGGTCTATCGACGAGCAGTACTTC. Protein sequence: CAISAAGSIDEQYF.

This chain links TRBV9 with TRBJ1-2, with D perhaps matching TRBD1 (6 bases). Trimming removed 3 bases at V and 8 bases at J, with 11 bases between. The CDR3 extends over 12 amino acids. Germline CDR1 is SGDLS and CDR2 is YYNGEE. The chain's CDR3 is CASSATGNGYTF. The CDR3, as DNA: TGTGCCAGCAGCGCCACAGGGAACGGCTACACCTTC.

J is TRBJ2-6 and V is TRBV29-1, with 8 bases identical to TRBD1. Per the germline V gene, CDR1 is SQVTM and CDR2 is ANQGSEA. The CDR3 runs to 18 residues. V lost 1 base to trimming and J lost 2 bases; unmatched junction nucleotides: 10. The CDR3 coding sequence is TGCAGCGTTGAAGCCTATCATCGGACAGGGACTGGGGCCAACGTCCTGACTTTC. This encodes CSVEAYHRTGTGANVLTF. Full variable domain (remainder filled in from reference TRBV29-1 and TRBJ2-6): SAVISQKPSRDICQRGTSLTIQCQVDSQVTMMFWYRQQPGQSLTLIATANQGSEATYESGFVIDKFPISRPNLTFSTLTVSNMSPEDSSIYLCSVEAYHRTGTGANVLTFGAGSRLTVL.

The chain links TRBV27 to TRBJ1-2; D possibly corresponds to TRBD1 (5 bases). This CDR3 has 15 residues. The V end lost 0 bases, the J end lost 4 bases, and 12 bases lay between the germline ends. Germline V gives CDR1 MNHEY, CDR2 SMNVEV (reference sequence). CDR3 coding DNA: TGTGCCAGCAGTTTATCCACGCGGGGGACCTATGGCTACACCTTC. Residues: CASSLSTRGTYGYTF.

V usage is TRBV2 and J usage is TRBJ2-3; 12 nucleotides align to TRBD2. The junction had 7 bases not matched to a gene; V was cut back by 11 bases and J by 4 bases. Per the germline V gene, CDR1 is SNHLY and CDR2 is FYNNEI. CDR3 length: 14 residues. The CDR3 sequence: CACGLAGGPDTQYF. The DNA for the CDR3 is TGTGCCTGTGGGCTAGCGGGAGGGCCAGATACGCAGTATTTT.

The chain combines TRBV30 with TRBJ1-3; D perhaps matches TRBD1 (5 bases). The CDR3 sequence is 15 residues long. The V end lost 6 bases, the J end lost 4 bases, and 19 bases lay between the germline ends. Germline values: CDR1 GTSNPN, CDR2 SVGIG (reference sequence). This CDR3 reads CACNTQGPRGNTIYF. The CDR3 bases are TGTGCCTGCAACACCCAGGGCCCCAGGGGAAACACCATATATTTT.

The genes are TRBV4-1 and TRBJ1-2; 7 nucleotides line up with TRBD1. The CDR3 is 15 residues long. Germline V gene data show CDR1 as MGHRA and CDR2 as YSYEKL. V shed 3 bases, J shed 9 bases, and the junction held 13 bases outside the gene matches. The CDR3 sequence: CASSHDGTVSLSYTF. CDR3 coding DNA: TGCGCCAGCAGCCATGACGGGACAGTCTCGCTGAGCTACACCTTC.

This chain joins TRBV5-1 and TRBJ2-1; the D gene could be TRBD1 or TRBD2 (6 bases each). Germline assignment: CDR1 SGHRS and CDR2 YFSETQ. The CDR3 is 15 residues long. Trimming pared 0 bases from V and 2 bases from J, leaving 9 bases between. This chain's CDR3 is CASSLEGGAYNEQFF. DNA for the CDR3: TGCGCCAGCAGCTTGGAGGGGGGCGCCTACAATGAGCAGTTCTTC. Looking up the rest from reference TRBV5-1 and TRBJ2-1 gives the full variable domain: KAGVTQTPRYLIKTRGQQVTLSCSPISGHRSVSWYQQTPGQGLQFLFEYFSETQRNKGNFPGRFSGRQFSNSRSEMNVSTLELGDSALYLCASSLEGGAYNEQFFGPGTRLTVL.

The chain employs TRBV10-3 and TRBJ1-1, with D unclear. In germline, CDR1 is ENHRY, CDR2 SYGVKD. The CDR3 length is 13 residues. The V end lost 4 bases, the J end lost 1 base, and 7 bases lay between the germline ends. The CDR3 is CAISVGENTEAFF. CDR3 DNA: TGTGCCATCAGTGTAGGCGAGAACACTGAAGCTTTCTTT.

The gene calls are TRBV9 and TRBJ2-5, with D maybe TRBD1 (5 bases). CDR3 size: 14 residues. Trimming cost V 3 bases and J 1 base, with 10 bases left between them. Per the germline V gene, CDR1 is SGDLS and CDR2 is YYNGEE. In DNA, the CDR3 is TGTGCCAGCAGCGGGGGCGGAACCCAAGAGACCCAGTACTTC. Translation gives CASSGGGTQETQYF. Combining the CDR3 with reference TRBV9 and TRBJ2-5 gives the whole variable domain DSGVTQTPKHLITATGQRVTLRCSPRSGDLSVYWYQQSLDQGLQFLIQYYNGEERAKGNILERFSAQQFPDLHSELNLSSLELGDSALYFCASSGGGTQETQYFGPGTRLLVL.

The V call is TRBV5-1, the J call TRBJ2-1, with D unresolved. CDR1 and CDR2 from the germline V gene are SGHRS and YFSETQ. The CDR3 spans 14 residues. Trimming cost V 1 base and J 5 bases, with 10 bases left between them. The CDR3 is CASSLNWFNNEQFF. DNA of the CDR3: TGCGCCAGCAGCTTGAATTGGTTCAACAATGAGCAGTTCTTC.

The V gene is TRBV30, the J gene TRBJ1-1; perhaps TRBD1 as D (6 bases). The V end was cut by 5 bases, the J end by 5 bases, with 9 bases between. The CDR3 is made up of 11 amino acids. From germline, CDR1 is GTSNPN and CDR2 SVGIG (reference sequence). The CDR3 spells CAWCGTTEAFF. DNA for the CDR3: TGTGCCTGGTGTGGGACAACTGAAGCTTTCTTT.

The genes are TRBV7-9 and TRBJ1-2; 7 bases match TRBD1. CDR1 and CDR2 (germline): SEHNR, FQNEAQ (reference sequence). The CDR3 runs 14 residues. After removal of 5 bases from V and 3 bases from J, the junction contained 6 bases not matched to a gene. The CDR3: CASSATGIDYGYTF. The CDR3 DNA follows: TGTGCCAGCAGCGCGACAGGGATTGACTATGGCTACACCTTC.

This clone was detected a few times. The chain combines TRBV2 with TRBJ2-5; D remains ambiguous. CDR1 SNHLY and CDR2 FYNNEI come from the germline V gene. The V end was cut by 5 bases, the J end by 2 bases, with 9 bases between. This CDR3 is built from 13 residues. The CDR3 region has the DNA TGTGCCAGCAGTCCCGGAACACAAGAGACCCAGTACTTC. This translates into CASSPGTQETQYF.

CDR3 sequence: CASSRQGTAYGYTF. The DNA of the CDR3 is TGTGCCAGCAGCCGACAGGGGACGGCTTATGGCTACACCTTC. The rearrangement links TRBV7-9 to TRBJ1-2; 8 positions agree with TRBD1. The trim removed 5 bases at V and 5 bases at J, leaving 7 bases unmatched. There are 14 residues in the CDR3. From germline, CDR1 is SEHNR and CDR2 FQNEAQ (reference sequence).

The V gene is TRBV13, the J gene TRBJ1-4; D is ambiguous. V lost 5 bases to trimming and J lost 4 bases, with 8 bases between them. This CDR3 spans 13 amino acids. From germline, CDR1 is PRHDT and CDR2 FYEKMQ (reference sequence). In DNA form, the CDR3 reads TGTGCCAGCAGCCTGAGAGGTAATGAAAAACTGTTTTTT. It specifies CASSLRGNEKLFF.

The V call is TRBV9, the J call TRBJ2-7; D might be TRBD1 or TRBD2, each matching 6 bases. In germline, CDR1 is SGDLS, CDR2 YYNGEE. This CDR3 comprises 15 residues. The germline V and J ends were trimmed by 4 bases and 1 base, with 15 bases remaining between them. The CDR3 DNA follows: TGTGCCAGCAGCCCTCCGGGGGCGAGATCCTACGAGCAGTACTTC. Translating it yields CASSPPGARSYEQYF.